Below, 8 T cell receptor beta chains from the same sample are listed, as sequenced in a study of T cell changes during pregnancy in multiple sclerosis. The protocol was immunoSEQ multiplex PCR, while the TCRdb copy is restricted to in-frame clones and leaves out a portion. Here the sample spans roughly 26,000 clones, 89% being singletons. Sequencing was performed on CD8+ T cells from peripheral blood mononuclear cells, taken in the second trimester of pregnancy. These receptors all come from a female donor with multiple sclerosis, enrolled in a pregnancy study.

This clone came up once. V gene TRBV14 combines with J gene TRBJ2-2; TRBD2 aligns across 9 bases. The CDR3 consists of 19 residues. Germline-derived CDR1 and CDR2 are SGHDN and FVKESK. The junction had 16 bases not matched to a gene; V was cut back by 0 bases and J by 8 bases. Here the CDR3 DNA reads TGTGCCAGCAGCCAAGATCCAGGCTTTGTGGAAGCGGGAGGAGGGGAGCTGTTTTTT. Encoded protein: CASSQDPGFVEAGGGELFF.

This clone was recorded once. The genes are TRBV5-6 and TRBJ2-5, with 8 nucleotides matching TRBD1. Losses at the gene ends were 4 bases for V and 7 bases for J; bases not matched to a gene: 6. The germline V gene has CDR1 SGHDT and CDR2 YYEEEE. This CDR3 spans 13 amino acids. CDR3 nucleotides: TGTGCCAGCAGCGTGGGACAGGCGGGGACCCAGTACTTC. Its translation: CASSVGQAGTQYF.

This chain links TRBV19 with TRBJ2-2, with a weak D call TRBD1 (6 bases). The length of the CDR3 is 16 residues. The germline CDR1 and CDR2 sequences are LNHDA and SQIVND (reference sequence). V was clipped by 6 bases and J by 1 base, with 15 bases between them. CDR3 region: CASSLVTGENTGELFF. CDR3 DNA: TGTGCCAGTAGCCTCGTGACAGGCGAGAACACCGGGGAGCTGTTTTTT.

This rearrangement joins TRBV7-3 to TRBJ2-3, with 9 nucleotides matching TRBD2. This CDR3 region has 14 residues. The V gene end was trimmed by 5 bases and the J gene end by 1 base; junction bases not matched to a gene: 1. Germline V gene lookup returns CDR1 SGHTA and CDR2 FQGTGA. CDR3 protein: CASSQREGTDTQYF. The CDR3 coding sequence is TGTGCCAGCAGCCAGCGGGAGGGCACAGATACGCAGTATTTT.

The V and J genes are TRBV15 and TRBJ2-1, with TRBD2 identical over 14 bases. CDR3 size: 16 residues. CDR1 LNHNV and CDR2 YYDKDF come from the germline V gene (reference sequence). J was trimmed by 5 bases and V by 3 bases; bases with no gene match: 3. The CDR3 sequence is CATSRGTSGSDNEQFF. The CDR3 nucleotides read TGTGCCACCAGCAGGGGGACTAGCGGGAGCGACAATGAGCAGTTCTTC.

The chain uses TRBV23-1 and TRBJ1-1; D unclear. TRBV23-1 is known as an ORF, though its function is uncertain. The V gene lost 4 bases and the J gene lost 0 bases, with 12 bases spanning the gap. This CDR3 is 15 amino acids long. The CDR3, as DNA: TGCGCCAGCAGTCGGAGCAACATTATGAACACTGAAGCTTTCTTT. Residues: CASSRSNIMNTEAFF.

The chain is built from TRBV25-1 and TRBJ2-2, with D possibly matching TRBD1 (5 bases). The CDR3 is 14 amino acids. CDR1 and CDR2 (germline): MGHDK, SYGVNS. The germline V and J ends were trimmed by 4 bases and 7 bases, with 13 bases remaining between them. DNA of the CDR3: TGTGCCAGCAGTGGATCCAGGGCGGACGGGGAGCTGTTTTTT. It encodes CASSGSRADGELFF.

This clone has just one count. This chain connects TRBV12-5 to TRBJ1-2, with a tentative D call TRBD1 (5 bases). The germline CDR1 and CDR2 sequences are LGHNT and FRNRAP. CDR3 length: 14 amino acids. V was shortened by 4 bases and J by 8 bases, with 17 bases between the two germline ends. CDR3 sequence reads: CASGSQGGYWGYTF. The DNA for the CDR3 is TGTGCTAGTGGTTCCCAGGGAGGTTACTGGGGCTACACCTTC.